A single sample is the source of the 6 T cell receptor beta chains below, sequenced in a study of cytomegalovirus exposure and HLA in healthy donors. 13 Jbeta primers and 60 Vbeta primers were used for the PCR. Method: immunoSEQ multiplex PCR; TCRdb's copy keeps in-frame clones and lacks some. The sample shows 99,000 or so clones, around three quarters of them seen only once. The source material was PBMCs. All receptors derive from a woman aged 18-29 years in good health and CMV-seropositive.

The chain has TRBV11-2 and TRBJ2-5; D unclear. Germline loops: CDR1 SGHAT, CDR2 FQNNGV. With 1 base removed from V and 4 bases from J, the gap between germline ends came to 13 bases. The CDR3 is 15 amino acids. CDR3 nucleotide sequence: TGTGCCAGCAGCTTAGGAAGTGGCGGTGGAGAGACCCAGTACTTC. Residues: CASSLGSGGGETQYF. Based on the CDR3 plus reference TRBV11-2 and TRBJ2-5, the full variable domain is EAGVAQSPRYKIIEKRQSVAFWCNPISGHATLYWYQQILGQGPKLLIQFQNNGVVDDSQLPKDRFSAERLKGVDSTLKIQPAKLEDSAVYLCASSLGSGGGETQYFGPGTRLLVL.

CDR3 DNA: TGTGCCAGCAAAGAGCTTTTTGCTTCTAACTATGGCTACACCTTC. Protein sequence: CASKELFASNYGYTF. This sequence joins TRBV6-1 and TRBJ1-2; D not resolved. The V end was cut by 7 bases, the J end by 0 bases, with 15 bases between. The CDR3 sequence is 15 residues long. Germline CDR1 MNHNS, CDR2 SASEGT.

The chain couples TRBV5-1 to TRBJ2-7; D gene ambiguous. V lost 0 bases and J 4 bases, leaving 17 bases between the germline ends. CDR3 length: 16 residues. Germline V gene lookup returns CDR1 SGHRS and CDR2 YFSETQ. CDR3 amino acids: CASSLASSATVYEQYF. The CDR3 bases are TGCGCCAGCAGCTTGGCCAGCAGCGCGACGGTATACGAGCAGTACTTC.

The rearrangement links TRBV5-6 to TRBJ2-3, with 9 bases identical to TRBD1. Germline loops: CDR1 SGHDT, CDR2 YYEEEE. This CDR3 is built from 15 residues. Trimming cost V 3 bases and J 6 bases; bases outside gene matches: 8. In DNA, the CDR3 is TGTGCCAGCAGCTACCGGGACAGGGTTTCCGATACGCAGTATTTT. Its protein product is CASSYRDRVSDTQYF.

CDR3: CASSRGPPTGLAGGPEYEQYF. CDR3 DNA sequence: TGCGCCAGCAGCCGTGGGCCCCCGACGGGACTAGCGGGAGGGCCCGAGTACGAGCAGTACTTC. The V and J genes are TRBV4-1 and TRBJ2-7; 16 bases fit TRBD2. The CDR3 spans 21 residues. J gave up 4 bases and V 4 bases, and 19 bases lay outside the gene matches. Per the germline V gene, CDR1 is MGHRA and CDR2 is YSYEKL.

The chain carries TRBV28 and TRBJ2-2; D is undetermined. There are 14 residues in the CDR3. V was shortened by 5 bases and J by 3 bases, with 10 bases between the two germline ends. CDR1 and CDR2 from the germline V gene are MDHEN and SYDVKM. CDR3 residues: CASSPNPDTGELFF. DNA of the CDR3: TGTGCCAGCAGTCCCAACCCGGACACCGGGGAGCTGTTTTTT.